This record looks at one TCR beta chain sequence and its context. Original analysis: Amplifying reference gene primers gave estimates of nucleated cell counts. Produced via immunoSEQ multiplex PCR; TCRdb's table is partial and in-frame only. V, J and clone size were drawn from that table, and D and trimming were deduced from the DNA. The table shows about 62,000 clones, with 75% to 90% occurring only once. A Seattle source enrolled patients during active infection and followed them longitudinally. V lost 0 bases and J 10 bases, leaving 20 bases between the germline ends. The CDR3 length is 16 residues. Germline loops: CDR1 SGHRS, CDR2 YFSETQ. This sample was included in a study of blood T cell repertoires in COVID-19. Study context: T cells, B-cell-depleted T cells, or PBMCs supplied cDNA or gDNA.

Sample: peripheral blood. This clonotype originated in a woman in her fifties or sixties with COVID-19, enrolled during active disease. The gene calls are TRBV5-1 and TRBJ2-1; maybe TRBD1 (5 bases). The CDR3 reads CASSLDGHPGADEQFF. The CDR3 DNA follows: TGCGCCAGCAGCTTGGACGGACACCCTGGGGCGGACGAGCAGTTCTTC. The complete variable domain, with remaining parts taken from reference TRBV5-1 and TRBJ2-1, reads KAGVTQTPRYLIKTRGQQVTLSCSPISGHRSVSWYQQTPGQGLQFLFEYFSETQRNKGNFPGRFSGRQFSNSRSEMNVSTLELGDSALYLCASSLDGHPGADEQFFGPGTRLTVL.